The 6 T cell receptor beta chains below come from one sample, sequenced in a study of T cells in Graves' hyperthyroidism and ophthalmopathy. Amplified TCR beta CDR3 regions derived from RNA transcripts. Carried out on the TCR CDR3, a first-round RT-PCR used the HTBI primer set. Each CDR3 protein gets one entry after TCRdb re-called the multiplex PCR reads with MiXCR. The data contain 650,000 to 800,000 distinct CDR3 sequences, roughly 45% of them singletons. Source material: peripheral blood or thyroid tissue (not recorded which). These receptor sequences come from an adult man with Graves' disease, either hyperthyroidism or ophthalmopathy (not recorded which).

The genes are TRBV7-2 and TRBJ1-2; TRBD1 agrees at 7 bases. J lost 2 bases, V lost 0 bases, and 9 bases had no gene match. There are 17 residues in the CDR3. Germline V lookup: CDR1 SGHTA, CDR2 FQGNSA. The CDR3 here is CASSLANLRQGNYGYTF. The DNA of the CDR3 is TGTGCCAGCAGCTTAGCGAATCTTCGACAGGGAAACTATGGCTACACCTTC.

This clonotype was counted once. The chain joins TRBV29-1 to TRBJ1-1; D gene unclear. Germline V gene sequence: CDR1 SQVTM, CDR2 ANQGSEA. V lost 8 bases to trimming and J lost 3 bases, with 16 bases between them. The CDR3 has 13 amino acids. The CDR3 nucleotides are TGCAGCCGAAGTACAACCAGCTACACTGAAGCTTTCTTT. The encoded protein is CSRSTTSYTEAFF.

This clonotype was seen more than once but under ten times. The rearrangement links TRBV7-2 to TRBJ1-3; D not resolved. The CDR3 runs to 15 residues. V was pared by 3 bases and J by 3 bases, with 12 bases between. Per germline, CDR1 SGHTA and CDR2 FQGNSA. The DNA of the CDR3 is TGTGCCAGCAGCTTGGCCGGAGGTCGTGGAAACACCATATATTTT. Residues: CASSLAGGRGNTIYF.

The chain is built from TRBV6-4 and TRBJ1-1, with D unclear. The CDR3 totals 11 residues. Germline CDR1 is MRHNA and CDR2 is SNTAGT. The ends were cut back, 3 bases at V and 8 bases at J, with 7 bases in the middle. CDR3 nucleotides: TGTGCCAGCAGTGATGGAGTAGAAGCTTTCTTT. Protein sequence: CASSDGVEAFF.

This chain links TRBV6-5 with TRBJ1-4; D is unclear. Germline values: CDR1 MNHEY, CDR2 SVGAGI. The CDR3 spans 14 residues. Trimming left V 7 bases short and J 8 bases short, with 17 bases between. The CDR3 region is CASTSSGNLEKLFF. The CDR3 nucleotides are TGTGCCAGCACCTCCTCTGGGAATCTGGAAAAACTGTTTTTT.

This clonotype appeared a few times. V is TRBV19 and J is TRBJ1-1; no definite D call. Germline V lookup: CDR1 LNHDA, CDR2 SQIVND (reference sequence). V lost 8 bases, J lost 1 base, and 11 bases lay in between. The CDR3 is 13 amino acids. In nucleotides, the CDR3 is TGTGCCAGTGGACTGCGGGGGAACACTGAAGCTTTCTTT. Translated: CASGLRGNTEAFF.